The T cell receptor beta chain described here comes from a study of T cell responses to AZD1222 COVID-19 vaccine. On this clone itself: The antigen remains unidentified.

Clones were sequenced by immunoSEQ multiplex PCR, and TCRdb holds only the in-frame ones, with some missing. This sample carries 90,000 to 130,000 clones, about 87% of them seen once, and the ten largest clones take over 12%. Trimming removed 3 bases from V and 5 bases from J, with 13 bases in between. This CDR3 has 14 residues. Germline CDR1 reads LNHDA; CDR2 reads SQIVND (reference sequence). Notes on the study in general: Just a handful of people given AZD1222 tested seropositive at baseline. CD4 TCRs associated with vaccination spanned spike, dominating at 160-218 and 743-854. Donors in the cohort were predominantly white British and more often female, and clonal diversity was possibly underestimated.

This clonotype originated in an adult who received the AZD1222 COVID-19 vaccine. The genes are TRBV19 and TRBJ1-1, with D unresolved. Sequencing was performed on peripheral blood, taken 28 days after the second AZD1222 dose. CDR3 nucleotides: TGTGCCAGTAGTATTAAGGTCAGATCGACTGAAGCTTTCTTT. Translating gives CASSIKVRSTEAFF.